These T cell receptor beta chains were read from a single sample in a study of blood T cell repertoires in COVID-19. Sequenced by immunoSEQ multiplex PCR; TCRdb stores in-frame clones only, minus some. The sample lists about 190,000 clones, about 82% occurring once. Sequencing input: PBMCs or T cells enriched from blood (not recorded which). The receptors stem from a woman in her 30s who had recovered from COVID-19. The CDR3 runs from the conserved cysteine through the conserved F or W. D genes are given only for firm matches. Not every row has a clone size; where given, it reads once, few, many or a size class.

cdr3_nt: TGTGCCAGTAGCCGACAGGAGAACACTGAAGCTTTCTTT
cdr3_aa: CASSRQENTEAFF
cdr3_length: 13
d_call: NA
v_call: TRBV19
clone_size: NA
j_call: TRBJ1-1

cdr3_nt: TGTGCCAGCAGGCCAACTTCTGGAAACACCATATATTTT
cdr3_aa: CASRPTSGNTIYF
cdr3_length: 13
d_call: NA
v_call: TRBV2
clone_size: NA
j_call: TRBJ1-3

cdr3_nt: TGTGCCAGCAGCTTAACTAGCGGGAGGGTAACAGATACGCAGTATTTT
cdr3_aa: CASSLTSGRVTDTQYF
cdr3_length: 16
d_call: TRBD2
v_call: TRBV7-2
clone_size: few
j_call: TRBJ2-3

cdr3_nt: TGTGCCAGCAGTGAAGCGCGGGGGATAAATGAAAAACTGTTTTTT
cdr3_aa: CASSEARGINEKLFF
cdr3_length: 15
d_call: NA
v_call: TRBV2
clone_size: NA
j_call: TRBJ1-4

cdr3_nt: TGTGCCAGCAGAAAAGCTCCAGGGTTCTATGGCTACACCTTC
cdr3_aa: CASRKAPGFYGYTF
cdr3_length: 14
d_call: NA
v_call: TRBV28
clone_size: NA
j_call: TRBJ1-2

cdr3_nt: TGTGCCAGCACCGAGCCCGGAGGGTCAGATACGCAGTATTTT
cdr3_aa: CASTEPGGSDTQYF
cdr3_length: 14
d_call: NA
v_call: TRBV2
clone_size: NA
j_call: TRBJ2-3

cdr3_nt: TGTGCCAGCAGTTTATCGGGGGGCTATGGCTACACCTTC
cdr3_aa: CASSLSGGYGYTF
cdr3_length: 13
d_call: NA
v_call: TRBV27
clone_size: NA
j_call: TRBJ1-2

cdr3_nt: TGTGCCAGCAGCCCTCTAGCGGACTCCTACAATGAGCAGTTCTTC
cdr3_aa: CASSPLADSYNEQFF
cdr3_length: 15
d_call: TRBD2
v_call: TRBV6-2/TRBV6-3
clone_size: once
j_call: TRBJ2-1

cdr3_nt: TGTGCCAGCAGTTACCAGGGGACAGATACGCAGTATTTT
cdr3_aa: CASSYQGTDTQYF
cdr3_length: 13
d_call: NA
v_call: TRBV2
clone_size: NA
j_call: TRBJ2-3

cdr3_nt: TGTGCCAGCAGTTTAAGCTTAGCGGTTCATAACACAGATACGCAGTATTTT
cdr3_aa: CASSLSLAVHNTDTQYF
cdr3_length: 17
d_call: NA
v_call: TRBV28
clone_size: NA
j_call: TRBJ2-3

cdr3_nt: TGTGCCAGCGGACAGGGATATGGCTACACCTTC
cdr3_aa: CASGQGYGYTF
cdr3_length: 11
d_call: TRBD1
v_call: TRBV10-3
clone_size: NA
j_call: TRBJ1-2

cdr3_nt: TGTGCCAGCAGTCAGGGACAGGGGAATTACGAGCAGTACTTC
cdr3_aa: CASSQGQGNYEQYF
cdr3_length: 14
d_call: TRBD1
v_call: TRBV27
clone_size: NA
j_call: TRBJ2-7

cdr3_nt: TGTGCCAGCTGTGCCGGACAGTCTTCTCTCGAGCAGTACTTC
cdr3_aa: CASCAGQSSLEQYF
cdr3_length: 14
d_call: NA
v_call: TRBV18
clone_size: NA
j_call: TRBJ2-7

cdr3_nt: TGTGCCAGCAGTCCACCCGGGGAGTACAATGAGCAGTTCTTC
cdr3_aa: CASSPPGEYNEQFF
cdr3_length: 14
d_call: NA
v_call: TRBV27
clone_size: NA
j_call: TRBJ2-1

cdr3_nt: TGCGCCAGCAGCCGCTGGGACAGGAAATCCTATGGCTACACCTTC
cdr3_aa: CASSRWDRKSYGYTF
cdr3_length: 15
d_call: TRBD1
v_call: TRBV4-1
clone_size: few
j_call: TRBJ1-2

cdr3_nt: TGTGCCAGCAGTTACAAGACAGGTTCCTACGAGCAGTACTTC
cdr3_aa: CASSYKTGSYEQYF
cdr3_length: 14
d_call: NA
v_call: TRBV6-5
clone_size: once
j_call: TRBJ2-7

cdr3_nt: TGTGCCTGGAGAACGGGACTAGAGGTTAGTGAGCAGTTCTTC
cdr3_aa: CAWRTGLEVSEQFF
cdr3_length: 14
d_call: TRBD2
v_call: TRBV30
clone_size: NA
j_call: TRBJ2-1

cdr3_nt: TGTGCCAGCCCCGGGACACTCAATGAGCAGTTCTTC
cdr3_aa: CASPGTLNEQFF
cdr3_length: 12
d_call: NA
v_call: TRBV2
clone_size: NA
j_call: TRBJ2-1

cdr3_nt: TGTGCCAGCTCACGAGTTCGGGCAGATACGCAGTATTTT
cdr3_aa: CASSRVRADTQYF
cdr3_length: 13
d_call: NA
v_call: TRBV6-5
clone_size: NA
j_call: TRBJ2-3

cdr3_nt: TGTGCCACCAGTGATCAGGACAGTGGGTTGGAGACCCAGTACTTC
cdr3_aa: CATSDQDSGLETQYF
cdr3_length: 15
d_call: NA
v_call: TRBV24-1
clone_size: NA
j_call: TRBJ2-5

cdr3_nt: TGTGCCAGCAGCGTAGCAGGAGTAGCGGGGGGCAGCAATGAGCAGTTCTTC
cdr3_aa: CASSVAGVAGGSNEQFF
cdr3_length: 17
d_call: TRBD2
v_call: TRBV9
clone_size: NA
j_call: TRBJ2-1

cdr3_nt: TGTGCCAGCAGCGAAGCAAGACTCGGGACTAGCGGGGACACAGATACGCAGTATTTT
cdr3_aa: CASSEARLGTSGDTDTQYF
cdr3_length: 19
d_call: TRBD2
v_call: TRBV7-9
clone_size: NA
j_call: TRBJ2-3

cdr3_nt: TGTGCCAGCAGGGAGAATCCCGAGGGCCGGGGCACCTTC
cdr3_aa: CASRENPEGRGTF
cdr3_length: 13
d_call: NA
v_call: TRBV28
clone_size: NA
j_call: TRBJ1-2

cdr3_nt: TGTGCCAGCAGTTTACTAACGGCGGGACAGGGGTCCACAGATACGCAGTATTTT
cdr3_aa: CASSLLTAGQGSTDTQYF
cdr3_length: 18
d_call: TRBD1
v_call: TRBV28
clone_size: NA
j_call: TRBJ2-3

cdr3_nt: TGCGCCAGCAGCTTGGACGTTCGGGATACAGATACGCAGTATTTT
cdr3_aa: CASSLDVRDTDTQYF
cdr3_length: 15
d_call: NA
v_call: TRBV5-1
clone_size: NA
j_call: TRBJ2-3

cdr3_nt: TGCAGCGTTGAAGAAGGCAGGACAGGCCACTACGAGCAGTACTTC
cdr3_aa: CSVEEGRTGHYEQYF
cdr3_length: 15
d_call: TRBD1
v_call: TRBV29-1
clone_size: NA
j_call: TRBJ2-7

cdr3_nt: TGTGCCAGCAGCCAAGAGCCCAGCGGGAGGGTCACAGATACGCAGTATTTT
cdr3_aa: CASSQEPSGRVTDTQYF
cdr3_length: 17
d_call: TRBD2
v_call: TRBV3-1/TRBV3-2
clone_size: NA
j_call: TRBJ2-3

cdr3_nt: TGTGCCAGCCGGCAAGAGACCCAGTACTTC
cdr3_aa: CASRQETQYF
cdr3_length: 10
d_call: NA
v_call: TRBV3-1/TRBV3-2
clone_size: NA
j_call: TRBJ2-5

cdr3_nt: TGTGCCAGCTCACCGGGACAGGGGCCGGGAGGCACTGAAGCTTTCTTT
cdr3_aa: CASSPGQGPGGTEAFF
cdr3_length: 16
d_call: TRBD1
v_call: TRBV18
clone_size: NA
j_call: TRBJ1-1

cdr3_nt: TGTGCCAGCAGCAGACTAGCGGGAGTGGGTGATACGCAGTATTTT
cdr3_aa: CASSRLAGVGDTQYF
cdr3_length: 15
d_call: NA
v_call: TRBV21-1
clone_size: few
j_call: TRBJ2-3

cdr3_nt: TGCGCCAGCAGCTTGGGGCAGGGGGCGAATCAGCCCCAGCATTTT
cdr3_aa: CASSLGQGANQPQHF
cdr3_length: 15
d_call: TRBD1
v_call: TRBV5-1
clone_size: NA
j_call: TRBJ1-5

cdr3_nt: TGTGCCACCAGTGATTTCTCCCACGCACTGGATACGCAGTATTTT
cdr3_aa: CATSDFSHALDTQYF
cdr3_length: 15
d_call: NA
v_call: TRBV24-1
clone_size: NA
j_call: TRBJ2-3

cdr3_nt: TGTGCCACCAGTGACCCGGGTTATAATTCACCCCTCCACTTT
cdr3_aa: CATSDPGYNSPLHF
cdr3_length: 14
d_call: NA
v_call: TRBV24-1
clone_size: NA
j_call: TRBJ1-6

cdr3_nt: TGTGCCAGTAGTGTATCACTAGCGACGAACACCGGGGAGCTGTTTTTT
cdr3_aa: CASSVSLATNTGELFF
cdr3_length: 16
d_call: TRBD2
v_call: TRBV19
clone_size: NA
j_call: TRBJ2-2

cdr3_nt: TGCGCCAGCAGCCCACAGGGTTTAGTCTACGAGCAGTACTTC
cdr3_aa: CASSPQGLVYEQYF
cdr3_length: 14
d_call: NA
v_call: TRBV5-1
clone_size: NA
j_call: TRBJ2-7

cdr3_nt: TGTGCCAGCAGCTTAGCGCTCGGCGGGAGTTTATGGGATGAGCAGTTCTTC
cdr3_aa: CASSLALGGSLWDEQFF
cdr3_length: 17
d_call: TRBD2
v_call: TRBV7-2
clone_size: NA
j_call: TRBJ2-1

cdr3_nt: TGTGCCAGCAGGGGGACAGGGGGCGGCTACGAGCAGTACTTC
cdr3_aa: CASRGTGGGYEQYF
cdr3_length: 14
d_call: TRBD1
v_call: TRBV2
clone_size: NA
j_call: TRBJ2-7

cdr3_nt: TGTGCCAGCAGCCCCGGACAGGGCTTAGCCAAAAACATTCAGTACTTC
cdr3_aa: CASSPGQGLAKNIQYF
cdr3_length: 16
d_call: TRBD1
v_call: TRBV13
clone_size: NA
j_call: TRBJ2-4

cdr3_nt: TGCGCCAGCAGGAAGGGAGGGGGGAACACCGGGGAGCTGTTTTTT
cdr3_aa: CASRKGGGNTGELFF
cdr3_length: 15
d_call: NA
v_call: TRBV5-1
clone_size: NA
j_call: TRBJ2-2

cdr3_nt: TGTGCCAGCAGCCCCCCCCTAGCGGACTACAATGAGCAGTTCTTC
cdr3_aa: CASSPPLADYNEQFF
cdr3_length: 15
d_call: TRBD2
v_call: TRBV7-8
clone_size: NA
j_call: TRBJ2-1

cdr3_nt: TGTGCCAGCAGCTTCGACAGGGGATCCGAGCAGTACTTC
cdr3_aa: CASSFDRGSEQYF
cdr3_length: 13
d_call: TRBD1
v_call: TRBV11-3
clone_size: NA
j_call: TRBJ2-7

cdr3_nt: TGTGCCAGCAGCCGGACAGGGGCGCGGCGTGGCTACACCTTC
cdr3_aa: CASSRTGARRGYTF
cdr3_length: 14
d_call: TRBD1
v_call: TRBV5-6
clone_size: NA
j_call: TRBJ1-2

cdr3_nt: TGTGCCAGCAGTTCCCAAACCCCACTAGCGGTAAACTCCCCCGATACGCAGTATTTT
cdr3_aa: CASSSQTPLAVNSPDTQYF
cdr3_length: 19
d_call: TRBD2
v_call: TRBV27
clone_size: once
j_call: TRBJ2-3

cdr3_nt: TGCGCCAGCAGCCCGTCCCGGGACAGGATTGAAGCCTACGAGCAGTACTTC
cdr3_aa: CASSPSRDRIEAYEQYF
cdr3_length: 17
d_call: TRBD1
v_call: TRBV4-1
clone_size: once
j_call: TRBJ2-7

cdr3_nt: TGTGCCACCAGTGAGGGGGGACTAGACCGTGGATACGAGCAGTACTTC
cdr3_aa: CATSEGGLDRGYEQYF
cdr3_length: 16
d_call: TRBD2
v_call: TRBV24-1
clone_size: NA
j_call: TRBJ2-7

cdr3_nt: TGTGCCATCAGCCCGGGACAGGGGTCCTTTGGCTACACCTTC
cdr3_aa: CAISPGQGSFGYTF
cdr3_length: 14
d_call: TRBD1
v_call: TRBV10-3
clone_size: NA
j_call: TRBJ1-2

cdr3_nt: TGTGCCAGCAGTTACTCGAGTGAGCAGTTCTTC
cdr3_aa: CASSYSSEQFF
cdr3_length: 11
d_call: NA
v_call: TRBV6-5
clone_size: NA
j_call: TRBJ2-1

cdr3_nt: TGTGCCATCATAACTCCCTCCTCCATGAACACTGAAGCTTTCTTT
cdr3_aa: CAIITPSSMNTEAFF
cdr3_length: 15
d_call: NA
v_call: TRBV6-5
clone_size: NA
j_call: TRBJ1-1

cdr3_nt: TGTGCCAGCAGCTTATACCGGTGGTTGCCTAGCGGGAGTACCAACACCGGGGAGCTGTTTTTT
cdr3_aa: CASSLYRWLPSGSTNTGELFF
cdr3_length: 21
d_call: TRBD2
v_call: TRBV7-8
clone_size: NA
j_call: TRBJ2-2

cdr3_nt: TGTGCCCGACAGGGGGGAGACCACTACGAGCAGTACTTC
cdr3_aa: CARQGGDHYEQYF
cdr3_length: 13
d_call: TRBD1
v_call: TRBV27
clone_size: NA
j_call: TRBJ2-7

cdr3_nt: TGTGCCAGCAGCTTAGGAATAGCGGGGGAAGCTTTCTTT
cdr3_aa: CASSLGIAGEAFF
cdr3_length: 13
d_call: NA
v_call: TRBV11-3
clone_size: NA
j_call: TRBJ1-1

cdr3_nt: TGTGCCAGTAGTCCCCAGACAGGGTGGCTCTATGGCTACACCTTC
cdr3_aa: CASSPQTGWLYGYTF
cdr3_length: 15
d_call: TRBD1
v_call: TRBV19
clone_size: NA
j_call: TRBJ1-2

cdr3_nt: TGTGCCAGTAGTGTCGGGACGGGGGGTCGGCCCCAGCATTTT
cdr3_aa: CASSVGTGGRPQHF
cdr3_length: 14
d_call: NA
v_call: TRBV19
clone_size: few
j_call: TRBJ1-5

cdr3_nt: TGTGCCACCAGCGGGGGACTAGCGGACAATGAGCAGTTCTTC
cdr3_aa: CATSGGLADNEQFF
cdr3_length: 14
d_call: TRBD2
v_call: TRBV15
clone_size: NA
j_call: TRBJ2-1